This T cell receptor beta chain emerged from a study of OX40 agonist ivuxolimab in advanced cancers. Overall study: Patients received the agonistic anti-OX40 (CD134) antibody ivuxolimab. Of the participants, 40% had some prior anti-PD-1, anti-PD-L1 or anti-CTLA-4 therapy, which was allowed. The study's findings and limits: Part of the nonresponder group also had normalized T-cell clonal expansion that was low. At doses 0.1 to 3.0 mg/kg, CD4+ and CD8+ clones expanded.

The table came from immunoSEQ multiplex PCR; TCRdb's copy has only in-frame clones and leaves some out. The repertoire holds tens of thousands of clones, with around 85% as singletons. The CDR3 consists of 14 residues. CDR1 and CDR2 (germline): LNHDA, SQIVND (reference sequence). The V gene lost 6 bases and the J gene lost 4 bases, with 16 bases spanning the gap. Comments on this clone: Its matching antigen is unknown.

This sequence was found in an adult with an advanced solid tumor such as melanoma, head and neck, liver or kidney cancer. The chain employs TRBV19 and TRBJ2-7; no definite D call. This sample comprised CD4+ or CD8+ T cells sorted from blood, obtained in a trial of the OX40 agonist ivuxolimab. The CDR3, as DNA: TGTGCCAGTAGCGGACGGCCGGAGAGGTACGAGCAGTACTTC. Its protein product is CASSGRPERYEQYF.